The present T cell receptor beta chain was sequenced within a study of OX40 agonist ivuxolimab in advanced cancers. Background on the study: From about 23 to 85 years was the age range, with a mean of approximately 63 years, and roughly 83% were male. Study-level points and caveats: In a subset of nonresponders, normalized T-cell clonal expansion was also low.

The table came from immunoSEQ multiplex PCR; TCRdb's copy has only in-frame clones and leaves some out. Among about 83,000 clones listed, about 90% were seen once. The CDR3 covers 13 residues. The V end lost 1 base, the J end lost 9 bases, and 10 bases lay between the germline ends. Germline values: CDR1 MNHEY, CDR2 SMNVEV (reference sequence). Concerning this clone itself: Its matching antigen is unknown.

Patients with autoimmune history or systemic immunosuppression were excluded. Sequencing was performed on CD4+ or CD8+ T cells sorted from blood, taken in a trial of the OX40 agonist ivuxolimab. The rearrangement uses TRBV27 and TRBJ1-5; D gene ambiguous. The origin of this receptor is an adult with an advanced solid tumor such as melanoma, head and neck, liver or kidney cancer. This CDR3 is CASSLYSFWPQHF. CDR3 sequence (DNA): TGTGCCAGCAGTTTATATTCGTTCTGGCCCCAGCATTTT.